The next 27 T cell receptor beta chains were all read from a single sample in a study of a mutant IDH1 vaccine in newly diagnosed glioma. No cognate antigen is known for these TCRs. Profiled with immunoSEQ multiplex PCR; TCRdb holds only in-frame clones, not every one. The table lists some 48,000 clones, approximately 80% of them singletons. Time point specified: week 35, safety follow-up. Vaccination comprised doses that each held 300 ug of mutant IDH1 20-mer peptide, plus topical imiquimod. The source material was PBMCs, sampled from a glioma patient whose treatment included an IDH1 peptide vaccine. Every receptor here comes from a man aged 40-55 years with glioma.

V usage is TRBV27 and J usage is TRBJ2-7, with a tentative D call TRBD1 (5 bases). The CDR3 consists of 13 residues. Germline V gene sequence: CDR1 MNHEY, CDR2 SMNVEV (reference sequence). The V gene lost 5 bases and the J gene lost 2 bases, with 10 bases spanning the gap. The CDR3 DNA sequence: TGTGCCAGCAGTCGTCAGGGTACCTACGAGCAGTACTTC. Encoded protein: CASSRQGTYEQYF.

The V call is TRBV19, the J call TRBJ2-1; 9 bases match TRBD2. V lost 0 bases and J lost 7; bases outside the gene matches: 4. Germline-derived CDR1 and CDR2 are LNHDA and SQIVND (reference sequence). CDR3 size: 15 residues. The CDR3 DNA reads TGTGCCAGTAGTATAGATGCGGGAGGGAGGAATGAGCAGTTCTTC. This encodes CASSIDAGGRNEQFF.

The gene calls are TRBV5-5 and TRBJ2-3, with D maybe TRBD2 (5 bases). CDR3 length equals 16 residues. Germline CDR1 is SGHKS and CDR2 is YYEKEE (reference sequence). The V end was cut by 3 bases, the J end by 7 bases, with 21 bases between. The DNA of the CDR3 is TGTGCCAGCAGCTGGGTGGCTGGGCCTGAGGGAAATACGCAGTATTTT. Its protein is CASSWVAGPEGNTQYF.

The rearrangement joins TRBV29-1 to TRBJ2-1; weak D call: TRBD2 (6 bases). CDR1 is SQVTM, CDR2 ANQGSEA, per germline. The CDR3 is 13 residues long. The V and J ends lost 3 bases and 6 bases respectively, with 12 bases between them. CDR3 sequence reads: CSVEAGTFNEQFF. The CDR3 DNA reads TGCAGCGTTGAGGCCGGGACTTTCAATGAGCAGTTCTTC.

The V gene is TRBV19, the J gene TRBJ2-3, with a possible D match to TRBD1 (6 bases). Trimming pared 5 bases from V and 3 bases from J, leaving 18 bases between. Germline values: CDR1 LNHDA, CDR2 SQIVND (reference sequence). CDR3 length equals 16 residues. CDR3 nucleotides: TGTGCCAGTAGTTCGCCGACAGGAAAGAGGACAGATACGCAGTATTTT. Translated, it gives CASSSPTGKRTDTQYF. Full variable domain (remainder filled in from reference TRBV19 and TRBJ2-3): DGGITQSPKYLFRKEGQNVTLSCEQNLNHDAMYWYRQDPGQGLRLIYYSQIVNDFQKGDIAEGYSVSREKKESFPLTVTSAQKNPTAFYLCASSSPTGKRTDTQYFGPGTRLTVL.

The genes are TRBV5-1 and TRBJ2-5; TRBD1 aligns across 11 bases. The germline gives CDR1 SGHRS, CDR2 YFSETQ. The CDR3 spans 16 residues. Losses at the gene ends were 1 base for V and 5 bases for J; bases not matched to a gene: 7. CDR3 DNA sequence: TGCGCCAGCAGCTTGTTGGGACAGGGGGTGGAGGAGACCCAGTACTTC. It codes for CASSLLGQGVEETQYF.

This clone has just one count. The rearrangement links TRBV19 to TRBJ1-1; the D is unclear. CDR3 length: 13 residues. From germline, CDR1 is LNHDA and CDR2 SQIVND (reference sequence). With 9 bases removed from V and 4 bases from J, the gap between germline ends came to 15 bases. CDR3 residues: CASRLTRATEAFF. DNA for the CDR3: TGTGCCAGCCGCCTTACTCGGGCCACTGAAGCTTTCTTT.

The chain employs TRBV6-1 and TRBJ2-3; D call uncertain. Germline V CDR1 and CDR2: MNHNS, SASEGT. CDR3 length: 14 residues. The V and J ends lost 3 bases and 6 bases respectively, with 13 bases between them. The CDR3 is CASSDDLGADTQYF. CDR3 coding DNA: TGTGCCAGCAGTGACGATCTTGGAGCCGATACGCAGTATTTT.

This clone has just a few counts. The chain is built from TRBV30 and TRBJ1-4, with D possibly being TRBD1 (6 bases). Germline V lookup: CDR1 GTSNPN, CDR2 SVGIG (reference sequence). This CDR3 contains 14 residues. V was trimmed by 3 bases and J by 4 bases, leaving 12 bases between them. This CDR3 reads CAWRPDRSNEKLFF. CDR3 coding DNA: TGTGCCTGGAGACCGGACAGAAGTAATGAAAAACTGTTTTTT. The entire variable domain, with the rest obtained from reference TRBV30 and TRBJ1-4, is as follows: SQTIHQWPATLVQPVGSPLSLECTVEGTSNPNLYWYRQAAGRGLQLLFYSVGIGQISSEVPQNLSASRPQDRQFILSSKKLLLSDSGFYLCAWRPDRSNEKLFFGSGTQLSVL.

The V gene is TRBV19, the J gene TRBJ2-3; maybe TRBD1 (6 bases). V lost 4 bases, J lost 7 bases, and 12 bases lay in between. CDR3 size: 13 residues. The germline V gene encodes CDR1 LNHDA and CDR2 SQIVND (reference sequence). The CDR3 DNA reads TGTGCCAGTAGTAGGACCGGGACAAATACGCAGTATTTT. It yields the protein CASSRTGTNTQYF.

J is TRBJ2-4 and V is TRBV11-2, with D possibly matching TRBD1 (5 bases). V lost 0 bases, J lost 7 bases, and 13 bases lay in between. The CDR3 runs 15 residues. Germline V gene lookup returns CDR1 SGHAT and CDR2 FQNNGV. CDR3 region: CASSLDLDTLNIQYF. CDR3 in DNA: TGTGCCAGCAGCTTAGATCTGGACACCCTTAACATTCAGTACTTC.

V is TRBV19 and J is TRBJ2-6; D not certain. CDR1 and CDR2 (germline): LNHDA, SQIVND (reference sequence). V lost 3 bases and J lost 2, with 14 bases in between. The CDR3 runs 17 residues. The DNA of the CDR3 is TGTGCCAGTAGTATGACGGGCCGGCCGACTGGGGCCAACGTCCTGACTTTC. Its protein product is CASSMTGRPTGANVLTF. The full variable domain, rest sourced from reference TRBV19 and TRBJ2-6, is DGGITQSPKYLFRKEGQNVTLSCEQNLNHDAMYWYRQDPGQGLRLIYYSQIVNDFQKGDIAEGYSVSREKKESFPLTVTSAQKNPTAFYLCASSMTGRPTGANVLTFGAGSRLTVL.

The chain has TRBV21-1 and TRBJ2-5; TRBD2 is taken as the D call from the table, unchecked against the DNA. TRBV21-1 is recorded as a pseudogene. The CDR3 consists of 15 residues. The CDR3 protein is CASSKGRESQETQYF. CDR3 nucleotide sequence: TGTGCCAGCAGCAAAGGCCGGGAAAGCCAAGAGACCCAGTACTTC.

The V call is TRBV11-1, the J call TRBJ2-1; 8 nucleotides match TRBD2. Germline V gene lookup returns CDR1 SGHAT and CDR2 FQDESV (reference sequence). Germline trimming cut 5 bases from V and 3 bases from J; bases unmatched to any gene: 3. CDR3 length: 14 residues. In DNA, the CDR3 is TGTGCCAGCAGCCTGAGCGGGAGCTACAATGAGCAGTTCTTC. This translates into CASSLSGSYNEQFF.

This clone was seen more than once but under ten times. The chain carries TRBV7-9 and TRBJ1-5; D remains unclear. Trimming removed 3 bases at V and 4 bases at J, with 7 bases between. Germline V gene lookup returns CDR1 SEHNR and CDR2 FQNEAQ (reference sequence). The CDR3 sequence is 13 residues long. CDR3 protein: CASSFVGNQPQHF. CDR3 nucleotides: TGTGCCAGCAGCTTTGTGGGTAATCAGCCCCAGCATTTT. The variable domain in full, with the rest retrieved from reference TRBV7-9 and TRBJ1-5, is DTGVSQNPRHKITKRGQNVTFRCDPISEHNRLYWYRQTLGQGPEFLTYFQNEAQLEKSRLLSDRFSAERPKGSFSTLEIQRTEQGDSAMYLCASSFVGNQPQHFGDGTRLSIL.

The chain links TRBV2 to TRBJ2-7; 13 nucleotides align to TRBD2. J lost 7 bases, V lost 5 bases, and 5 bases had no gene match. Per germline, CDR1 SNHLY and CDR2 FYNNEI. The CDR3 runs 14 residues. CDR3 amino acids: CASSRTSGSGEQYF. In nucleotides, the CDR3 is TGTGCCAGCAGTCGGACTAGCGGGAGTGGAGAGCAGTACTTC.

The rearrangement joins TRBV11-3 to TRBJ1-4; D might be TRBD1 (6 bases). CDR1 and CDR2 (germline): SGHNT, YENEEA. The ends were cut back, 3 bases at V and 8 bases at J, with 7 bases in the middle. There are 12 residues in the CDR3. The CDR3 protein is CASSFTGEKLFF. The DNA for the CDR3 is TGTGCCAGCAGCTTCACAGGGGAAAAACTGTTTTTT.

The genes are TRBV30 and TRBJ1-3; D is ambiguous. This CDR3 region has 15 residues. Trimming removed 0 bases from V and 0 bases from J, with 9 bases in between. Germline CDR1 reads GTSNPN; CDR2 reads SVGIG (reference sequence). CDR3 sequence (DNA): TGTGCCTGGAGTGTTTCGTACAGCTCTGGAAACACCATATATTTT. Translating it yields CAWSVSYSSGNTIYF.

This clone was observed a handful of times. The rearrangement links TRBV7-2 to TRBJ2-5; D is undetermined. The V gene lost 6 bases and the J gene lost 5 bases, with 13 bases spanning the gap. The CDR3 has 13 residues. Per germline, CDR1 SGHTA and CDR2 FQGNSA. Here the CDR3 DNA reads TGTGCCAGCAGGACATTCATCGGGGAGACCCAGTACTTC. It is translated as CASRTFIGETQYF.

The gene calls are TRBV15 and TRBJ2-3; 7 nucleotides line up with TRBD2. The CDR3 totals 17 residues. V lost 0 bases to trimming and J lost 0 bases; unmatched junction nucleotides: 6. Germline CDR1 reads LNHNV; CDR2 reads YYDKDF (reference sequence). The CDR3 DNA reads as TGTGCCACCAGCAGAGATTGGGCTAGCGGTAGCACAGATACGCAGTATTTT. Its translation is CATSRDWASGSTDTQYF.

This clone showed up just a few times. This sequence joins TRBV4-1 and TRBJ1-2; D unresolved. The CDR3 loop spans 15 amino acids. V was shortened by 4 bases and J by 4 bases, with 16 bases between the two germline ends. Germline V lookup: CDR1 MGHRA, CDR2 YSYEKL. In DNA form, the CDR3 reads TGCGCCAGCAGCCCATCTATTACGCCTTCCTATGGCTACACCTTC. Amino acids: CASSPSITPSYGYTF.

The genes are TRBV19 and TRBJ2-1; 8 bases line up with TRBD2. Germline CDR1 and CDR2: LNHDA and SQIVND (reference sequence). The junction had 4 bases not matched to a gene; V was cut back by 6 bases and J by 3 bases. This CDR3 comprises 14 residues. DNA for the CDR3: TGTGCCAGTAGAGCGGGAGCAAACTACAATGAGCAGTTCTTC. Its protein product is CASRAGANYNEQFF.

This chain links TRBV6-1 with TRBJ2-2; 8 bases are shared with TRBD1. J gave up 0 bases and V 5 bases, and 2 bases lay outside the gene matches. The germline V gene has CDR1 MNHNS and CDR2 SASEGT. The CDR3 is 15 amino acids. In nucleotides, the CDR3 is TGTGCCAGCAGTAAGGACAGGGCGAACACCGGGGAGCTGTTTTTT. The encoded protein is CASSKDRANTGELFF.

The chain recombines TRBV2 with TRBJ2-5; possible D gene TRBD1, 5 bases. The CDR3 length is 15 residues. Germline values: CDR1 SNHLY, CDR2 FYNNEI. V lost 2 bases to trimming and J lost 2 bases, with 12 bases between them. The CDR3 DNA is TGTGCCAGCAGTGAACTCACAGGAACTCAAGAGACCCAGTACTTC. Protein sequence: CASSELTGTQETQYF.

The rearrangement links TRBV13 to TRBJ2-2; D might be TRBD1 or TRBD2, each matching 6 bases. This CDR3 is built from 16 residues. Germline assignment: CDR1 PRHDT and CDR2 FYEKMQ (reference sequence). V dropped 4 bases and J dropped 5 bases, with 17 bases sitting between them. The DNA of the CDR3 is TGTGCCAGCAGCTCACAGGGAGGATTTGGGACCGGGGAGCTGTTTTTT. It yields the protein CASSSQGGFGTGELFF.

The V gene is TRBV5-1, the J gene TRBJ2-1; 7 bases match TRBD2. There are 16 residues in the CDR3. Germline V gene sequence: CDR1 SGHRS, CDR2 YFSETQ. J was trimmed by 5 bases and V by 4 bases; bases with no gene match: 12. The CDR3 region is CASSPWMSGANNEQFF. As DNA, the CDR3 is TGCGCCAGCAGCCCCTGGATGAGCGGGGCGAACAATGAGCAGTTCTTC.

The V call is TRBV2, the J call TRBJ2-1; D remains unclear. CDR1 SNHLY and CDR2 FYNNEI come from the germline V gene. The ends were cut back, 4 bases at V and 0 bases at J, with 7 bases in the middle. The CDR3 sequence is 14 residues long. CDR3 nucleotide sequence: TGTGCCAGCAGTGGGCGGAGCTCCTACAATGAGCAGTTCTTC. It yields the protein CASSGRSSYNEQFF.